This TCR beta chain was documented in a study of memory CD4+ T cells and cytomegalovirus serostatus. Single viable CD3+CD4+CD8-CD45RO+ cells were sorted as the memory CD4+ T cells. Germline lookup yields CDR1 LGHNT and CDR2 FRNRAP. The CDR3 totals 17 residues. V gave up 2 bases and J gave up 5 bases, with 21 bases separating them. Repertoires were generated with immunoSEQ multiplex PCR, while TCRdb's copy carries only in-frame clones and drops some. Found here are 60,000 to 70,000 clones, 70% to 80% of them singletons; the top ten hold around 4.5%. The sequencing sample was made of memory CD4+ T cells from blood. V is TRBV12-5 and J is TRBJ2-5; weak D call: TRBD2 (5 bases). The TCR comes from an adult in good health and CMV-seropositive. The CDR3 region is CASGLSTTTSIRETQYF. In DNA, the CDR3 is TGTGCTAGTGGTTTGTCTACGACTACCTCGATAAGGGAGACCCAGTACTTC.